A single sample gave rise to the 30 T cell receptor beta chains below, sequenced in a study of T cells expressing NK-cell markers. Using the 5' RACE reads, TCRdb records one entry per CDR3 protein without DNA. The sample holds about 460,000 distinct CDR3 sequences. The material sequenced was blood T cells: a sorted CD56 or NKG2C T cell subset, CD4+ or CD8+ T cells, or bulk PBMC T cells (not recorded which). The receptors derive from a woman in her forties or fifties in good health.

This chain uses TRBV24-1 with TRBJ1-2; TCRdb gives TRBD1 as the D gene, but with no DNA this cannot be confirmed. The germline gives CDR1 KGHDR, CDR2 SFDVKD. CDR3 length: 14 amino acids. The CDR3 reads CATSDGRGLSRYTF.

This chain's CDR3 is CASSPTFSGAGANVLTF. V gene TRBV12-3 or TRBV12-4 combines with J gene TRBJ2-6; as DNA is missing, the TRBD1 call by TCRdb cannot be tested. The CDR3 length is 17 residues.

The CDR3 sequence: CASSLAGARTTGELFF. The rearrangement joins TRBV7-9 to TRBJ2-2; TCRdb's D call, TRBD1, is unchecked because there is no DNA. The CDR3 totals 16 residues. CDR1 and CDR2 (germline): SEHNR, FQNEAQ (reference sequence).

This chain links TRBV7-2 with TRBJ1-3. The CDR3 sequence is 14 residues long. Germline assignment: CDR1 SGHTA and CDR2 FQGNSA. CDR3 amino acids: CASSLTSSGNTIYF.

This chain joins TRBV20-1 and TRBJ2-3; absent DNA, TCRdb's TRBD2 call cannot be checked. The CDR3 has 17 residues. Germline V gene sequence: CDR1 DFQATT, CDR2 SNEGSKA (reference sequence). This CDR3 is CSARSVSILAGTDTQYF.

The V call is TRBV2, the J call TRBJ1-2; TCRdb's D call of TRBD1 is untestable without DNA. This CDR3 spans 15 amino acids. The germline V gene has CDR1 SNHLY and CDR2 FYNNEI. The CDR3 protein is CASSPDRGSNYGYTF.

CDR3 sequence reads: CASSLISQGRETQYF. The chain uses TRBV7-8 and TRBJ2-5; the D call of TRBD1 rests on TCRdb alone, since no DNA is present to check it. CDR1 and CDR2 (germline): SGHVS, FQNEAQ. This CDR3 spans 15 amino acids.

J is TRBJ2-2 and V is TRBV4-2. Germline-derived CDR1 and CDR2 are LGHNA and YNFKEQ. The CDR3 loop spans 13 amino acids. The CDR3 is CASSQDRPGELFF.

This chain uses TRBV12-3 or TRBV12-4 with TRBJ2-2; TCRdb's D call of TRBD2 is untestable without DNA. The CDR3 spans 17 residues. CDR3 sequence reads: CASSVRLEGINTGELFF.

The V gene is TRBV5-1, the J gene TRBJ2-1. The germline CDR1 and CDR2 sequences are SGHRS and YFSETQ. This CDR3 is built from 15 residues. CDR3 protein: CASSFPRGSYNEQFF.

The gene calls are TRBV7-2 and TRBJ2-1; TCRdb indicates TRBD2, and absent DNA this call remains unverified. The CDR3 runs to 13 residues. Germline V gene lookup returns CDR1 SGHTA and CDR2 FQGNSA. The chain's CDR3 is CASSSNGGGEQFF.

The CDR3 here is CSALTGQGYQPQHF. The chain links TRBV20-1 to TRBJ1-5; there is no DNA to check the TCRdb D call of TRBD1. This CDR3 is built from 14 residues. CDR1 is DFQATT and CDR2 is SNEGSKA in the germline V gene (reference sequence).

The chain has TRBV15 and TRBJ2-3; with no DNA, the TCRdb D assignment of TRBD1 cannot be verified. Germline V gives CDR1 LNHNV, CDR2 YYDKDF (reference sequence). The CDR3 runs to 16 residues. Here the CDR3 reads CATSSMQGFGTDTQYF.

The chain links TRBV11-2 to TRBJ1-3. The CDR3 sequence is 13 residues long. Germline V lookup: CDR1 SGHAT, CDR2 FQNNGV. Here the CDR3 reads CASTTIPGNTIYF.

The chain has TRBV6-5 and TRBJ2-5; TCRdb indicates TRBD1, and absent DNA this call remains unverified. The CDR3 runs 14 residues. CDR1 and CDR2 from the germline V gene are MNHEY and SVGAGI. CDR3 sequence: CASRGTPEQETQYF.

V usage is TRBV7-2 and J usage is TRBJ2-3; there is no DNA to check the TCRdb D call of TRBD1. The CDR3 runs to 16 residues. Germline V CDR1 and CDR2: SGHTA, FQGNSA. The chain's CDR3 is CASSSGAGTSTDTQYF.

This rearrangement joins TRBV3-1 to TRBJ2-5; the TRBD2 assignment by TCRdb is unverifiable without DNA. This CDR3 spans 16 amino acids. CDR1 is LGHDT, CDR2 YNNKEL, per germline (reference sequence). This CDR3 is CASSQDPASGQETQYF.

CDR3: CASSSLRDRTASEFF. This chain uses TRBV27 with TRBJ2-1; with no DNA, the TCRdb D assignment of TRBD1 cannot be verified. CDR3 length equals 15 residues. Germline lookup yields CDR1 MNHEY and CDR2 SMNVEV (reference sequence).

The chain couples TRBV12-3 or TRBV12-4 to TRBJ1-1; TCRdb names TRBD1, which stays unverified in the absence of DNA. The CDR3 covers 18 residues. The CDR3 loop is CASSQWTGLKLMDTEAFF.

This chain connects TRBV7-9 to TRBJ1-2. Germline V lookup: CDR1 SEHNR, CDR2 FQNEAQ (reference sequence). CDR3 size: 15 residues. This CDR3 reads CASSSFRPENYGYTF.

The V and J genes are TRBV5-1 and TRBJ2-1; no DNA is available, so the TRBD2 call from TCRdb remains unchecked. This CDR3 spans 20 amino acids. In germline, CDR1 is SGHRS, CDR2 YFSETQ. CDR3 region: CASSLEGASPGSVLYNEQFF. Drawing the rest from reference TRBV5-1 and TRBJ2-1, the complete variable domain is KAGVTQTPRYLIKTRGQQVTLSCSPISGHRSVSWYQQTPGQGLQFLFEYFSETQRNKGNFPGRFSGRQFSNSRSEMNVSTLELGDSALYLCASSLEGASPGSVLYNEQFFGPGTRLTVL.

The chain links TRBV29-1 to TRBJ2-7; absent DNA, TCRdb's TRBD2 call cannot be checked. Germline V gene lookup returns CDR1 SQVTM and CDR2 ANQGSEA. CDR3 length: 16 amino acids. CDR3 residues: CSPVTPPRQRTYEQYF.

The V call is TRBV7-3, the J call TRBJ2-1; with no DNA, the TCRdb D assignment of TRBD2 cannot be verified. Germline-derived CDR1 and CDR2 are SGHTA and FQGTGA. This CDR3 has 15 residues. The CDR3 here is CASSLLAGVHNEQFF.

The chain carries TRBV2 and TRBJ2-7; as DNA is missing, the TRBD2 call by TCRdb cannot be tested. CDR1 is SNHLY and CDR2 is FYNNEI in the germline V gene. The CDR3 covers 15 residues. The CDR3 here is CASSETSLPLYEQYF.

The J gene is TRBJ2-3, the V gene TRBV6-1; absent DNA, TCRdb's TRBD2 call cannot be checked. Per the germline V gene, CDR1 is MNHNS and CDR2 is SASEGT. The CDR3 contains 15 residues. This CDR3 reads CASWRGQMSTDTQYF.

This sequence joins TRBV5-1 and TRBJ2-1; TCRdb proposes TRBD2, but this gene call is untestable without DNA. Germline CDR1 reads SGHRS; CDR2 reads YFSETQ. This CDR3 has 14 amino acids. CDR3 loop: CASSEGLAGGARFF.

The chain uses TRBV20-1 and TRBJ2-7; no DNA is available, so the TRBD2 call from TCRdb remains unchecked. CDR1 and CDR2 (germline): DFQATT, SNEGSKA (reference sequence). The length of the CDR3 is 14 residues. This chain's CDR3 is CSASRAGGLYEQYF.

This rearrangement joins TRBV12-3 or TRBV12-4 to TRBJ1-4; TCRdb picks TRBD1, but there is no DNA to check that call. The CDR3 is 17 residues long. The CDR3 loop reads CASSPGDRLSTNEKLFF.

This rearrangement joins TRBV25-1 to TRBJ2-5; TCRdb indicates TRBD2, and absent DNA this call remains unverified. This CDR3 spans 14 amino acids. CDR1 is MGHDK and CDR2 is SYGVNS in the germline V gene. The CDR3 reads CASSSGRNQETQYF.

The gene calls are TRBV20-1 and TRBJ2-3; as DNA is missing, the TRBD2 call by TCRdb cannot be tested. This CDR3 contains 14 residues. The germline gives CDR1 DFQATT, CDR2 SNEGSKA (reference sequence). This CDR3 reads CSAGAGAGTDTQYF.